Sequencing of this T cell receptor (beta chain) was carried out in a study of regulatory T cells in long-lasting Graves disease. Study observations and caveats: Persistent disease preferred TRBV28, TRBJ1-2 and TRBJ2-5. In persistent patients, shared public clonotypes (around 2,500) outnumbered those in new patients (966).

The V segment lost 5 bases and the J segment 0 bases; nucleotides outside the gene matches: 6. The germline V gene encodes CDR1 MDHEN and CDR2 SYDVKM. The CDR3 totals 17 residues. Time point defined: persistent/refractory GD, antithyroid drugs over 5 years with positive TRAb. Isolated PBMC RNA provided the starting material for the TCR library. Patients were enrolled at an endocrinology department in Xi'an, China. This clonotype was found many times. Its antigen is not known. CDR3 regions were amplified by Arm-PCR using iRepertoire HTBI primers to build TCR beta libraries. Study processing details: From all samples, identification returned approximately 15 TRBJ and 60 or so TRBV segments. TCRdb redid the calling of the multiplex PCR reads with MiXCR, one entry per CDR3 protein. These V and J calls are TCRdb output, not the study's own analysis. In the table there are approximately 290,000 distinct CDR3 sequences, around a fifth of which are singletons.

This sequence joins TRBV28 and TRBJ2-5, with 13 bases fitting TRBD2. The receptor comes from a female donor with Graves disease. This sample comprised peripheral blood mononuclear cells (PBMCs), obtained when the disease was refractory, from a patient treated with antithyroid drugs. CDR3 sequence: CASSLRGTSGDQETQYF. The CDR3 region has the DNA TGTGCCAGCAGTCTAAGGGGGACTAGCGGGGACCAAGAGACCCAGTACTTC.